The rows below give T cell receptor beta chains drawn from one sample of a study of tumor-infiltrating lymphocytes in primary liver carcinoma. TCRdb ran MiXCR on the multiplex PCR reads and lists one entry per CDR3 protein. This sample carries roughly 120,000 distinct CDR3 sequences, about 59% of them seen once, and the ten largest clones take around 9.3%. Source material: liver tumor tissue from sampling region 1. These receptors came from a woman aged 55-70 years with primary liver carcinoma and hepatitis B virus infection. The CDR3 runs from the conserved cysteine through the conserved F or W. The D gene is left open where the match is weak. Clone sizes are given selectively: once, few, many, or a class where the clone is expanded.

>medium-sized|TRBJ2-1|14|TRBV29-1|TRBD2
CSVVGTSGRNEQFF
TGCAGCGTCGTCGGGACTAGCGGGAGAAATGAGCAGTTCTTC
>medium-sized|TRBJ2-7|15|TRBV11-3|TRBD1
CASSEPSRGLYEQYF
TGTGCCAGCAGCGAGCCCTCCAGGGGGCTCTACGAGCAGTACTTC
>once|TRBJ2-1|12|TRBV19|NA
CASSRLYNEQFF
TGTGCCAGTAGTCGGCTTTACAATGAGCAGTTCTTC
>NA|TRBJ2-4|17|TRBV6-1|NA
CAGIEVGGGLAKNIQYF
TGTGCCGGCATCGAAGTAGGTGGGGGTTTGGCCAAAAACATTCAGTACTTC
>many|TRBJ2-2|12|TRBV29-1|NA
CSAGWGTGELFF
TGCAGCGCCGGATGGGGCACCGGGGAGCTGTTTTTT
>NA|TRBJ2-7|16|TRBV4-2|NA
CSSTHPGTSSSYEQYF
TGTTCCAGCACCCATCCCGGGACATCTAGCTCCTACGAGCAGTACTTC
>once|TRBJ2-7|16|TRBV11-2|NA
CANSLASGAGGYGQYF
TGTGCCAACAGCTTAGCGTCGGGGGCAGGAGGTTACGGGCAGTACTTC
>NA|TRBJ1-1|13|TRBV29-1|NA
CSVWRDRNTEAFF
TGCAGCGTTTGGCGAGACCGGAACACTGAAGCTTTCTTT
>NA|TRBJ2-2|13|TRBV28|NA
CATALINIGELFF
TGTGCCACCGCGCTGATAAACATCGGGGAGCTGTTTTTT
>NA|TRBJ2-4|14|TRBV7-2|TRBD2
CASSLGLAGNIQYF
TGTGCCAGCAGCTTAGGACTAGCGGGAAACATTCAGTACTTC
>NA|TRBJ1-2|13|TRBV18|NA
CASSQESTYGYTF
TGTGCCAGCTCACAGGAATCGACCTATGGCTACACCTTC
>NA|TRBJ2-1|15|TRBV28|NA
CASSSISGEYNEQFF
TGTGCCAGCAGTTCAATCAGCGGAGAGTACAATGAGCAGTTCTTC
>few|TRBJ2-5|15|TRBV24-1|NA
CATSDPDGGPETQYF
TGTGCCACCAGTGACCCTGACGGGGGGCCGGAGACCCAGTACTTC
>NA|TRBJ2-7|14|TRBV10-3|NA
CVISESAQAYEQYF
TGTGTCATCAGTGAGTCGGCGCAGGCTTACGAGCAGTACTTC
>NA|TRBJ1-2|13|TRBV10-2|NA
CASRGTANYGYTF
TGTGCCAGCCGCGGGACGGCTAACTATGGCTACACCTTC
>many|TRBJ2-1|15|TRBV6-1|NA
CASSYEQGSYNEQFF
TGTGCCAGCAGTTACGAACAGGGATCCTACAATGAGCAGTTCTTC
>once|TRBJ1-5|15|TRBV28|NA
CASVSGTGGYQPQHF
TGTGCCAGTGTATCCGGAACGGGCGGATACCAGCCCCAGCATTTT
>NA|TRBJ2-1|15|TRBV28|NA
CASGADSSSYNEQSF
TGTGCCAGCGGGGCCGACTCAAGCTCATACAATGAGCAGTCCTTC
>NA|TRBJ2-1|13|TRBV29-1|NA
CSTLGDHHNKQFF
TGCAGCACTCTCGGGGACCACCACAATAAGCAGTTCTTC
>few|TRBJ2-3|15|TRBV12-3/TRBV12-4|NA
CTSSPTASRTDTQYF
TGTACCAGCAGTCCCACCGCCAGCCGCACAGATACGCAGTATTTT
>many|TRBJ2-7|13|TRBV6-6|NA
CASSSSNNYEQYF
TGTGCCAGCAGTTCGAGTAACAACTACGAGCAGTACTTC
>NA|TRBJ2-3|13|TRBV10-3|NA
CAIRLEPTDTQYF
TGTGCCATCAGACTAGAACCCACAGATACGCAGTATTTT
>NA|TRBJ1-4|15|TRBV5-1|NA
CASSPRGATNEKLFF
TGCGCCAGCAGCCCCCGGGGAGCAACTAATGAAAAACTGTTTTTT
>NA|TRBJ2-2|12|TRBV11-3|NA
CASSPWGRELFF
TGTGCTAGCAGCCCGTGGGGCAGGGAGCTGTTTTTT
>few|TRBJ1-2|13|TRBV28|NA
CASSLTANYGYTF
TGTGCCAGCAGTTTAACTGCTAACTATGGCTACACCTTC
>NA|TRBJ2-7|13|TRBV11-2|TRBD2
CASSSLAGIQQYF
TGTGCCAGCAGCAGCCTAGCGGGAATTCAGCAGTACTTC
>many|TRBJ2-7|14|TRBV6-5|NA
CASSPEGSSYEQYF
TGTGCCAGCAGTCCCGAAGGGAGCTCCTACGAGCAGTACTTC
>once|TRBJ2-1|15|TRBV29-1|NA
CSVTNRAWVGHEQFF
TGCAGCGTTACTAACAGGGCATGGGTCGGGCATGAGCAGTTCTTC
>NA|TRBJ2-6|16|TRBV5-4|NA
CASSGGGGRGANVLTF
TGTGCCAGCAGCGGTGGTGGGGGGCGAGGGGCCAACGTTCTGACTTTC
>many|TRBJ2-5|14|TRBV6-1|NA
CASNQIGFQETQYF
TGTGCCAGCAATCAAATCGGCTTCCAAGAGACCCAGTACTTC
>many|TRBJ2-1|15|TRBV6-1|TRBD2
CASSETSGSHNEQFF
TGTGCCAGCAGTGAAACTAGCGGGAGCCACAATGAGCAGTTCTTC
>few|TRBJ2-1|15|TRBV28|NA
CASSLLQGRDNEQFF
TGTGCCAGCAGTTTGTTGCAAGGTCGGGACAATGAGCAGTTCTTC
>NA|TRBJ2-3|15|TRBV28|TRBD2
CASSLAGGAVDTQYF
TGTGCCAGCAGTTTAGCGGGGGGCGCGGTAGATACGCAGTATTTT
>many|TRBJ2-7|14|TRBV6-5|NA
CASSSTGGSYEQYF
TGTGCCAGCTCATCAACCGGGGGCTCCTACGAGCAGTACTTC
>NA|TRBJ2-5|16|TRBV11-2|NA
CASSLAMGYLGETQYF
TGTGCCAGCAGCTTGGCAATGGGTTATCTAGGAGAGACCCAGTACTTC
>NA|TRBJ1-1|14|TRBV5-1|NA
CASSFEGVGTEAFF
TGCGCCAGCAGCTTTGAGGGGGTCGGAACTGAAGCTTTCTTT
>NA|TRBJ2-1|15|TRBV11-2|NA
CAISPPGVAYNEQFF
TGTGCCATCAGCCCGCCGGGGGTCGCCTACAATGAACAGTTCTTC
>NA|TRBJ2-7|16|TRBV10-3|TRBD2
CAINTKLGLAGNEQYF
TGTGCCATCAATACCAAACTGGGACTAGCGGGAAACGAGCAGTACTTC
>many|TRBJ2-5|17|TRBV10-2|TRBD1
CASSESTGGSLSETQYF
TGCGCCAGCAGTGAGTCGACAGGGGGCAGTTTGAGTGAGACCCAGTACTTC
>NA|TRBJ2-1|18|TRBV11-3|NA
CASNLIFNSLITYNEQFF
TGTGCCAGCAACTTAATCTTCAACTCGCTAATTACCTACAATGAGCAGTTCTTC
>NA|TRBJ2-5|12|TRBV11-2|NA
CASGLPQETQYF
TGTGCCAGCGGCTTACCGCAAGAGACCCAGTACTTC
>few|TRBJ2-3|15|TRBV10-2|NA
CASSESNFGRDTQYF
TGCGCCAGCAGTGAGTCGAATTTCGGGAGAGATACGCAGTATTTT
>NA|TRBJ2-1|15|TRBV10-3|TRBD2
CAISQLAGGSNEQFF
TGTGCCATCAGTCAACTAGCGGGAGGATCCAATGAGCAGTTCTTC
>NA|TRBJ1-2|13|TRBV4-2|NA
CASSQVGVGGYTF
TGTGCCAGCAGCCAAGTAGGGGTAGGAGGCTACACCTTC
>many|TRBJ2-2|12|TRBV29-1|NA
CSVLTETGELFF
TGCAGCGTCTTGACAGAGACCGGGGAGCTGTTTTTT
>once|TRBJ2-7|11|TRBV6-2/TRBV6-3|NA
CASSTEIEQYF
TGTGCCAGCAGTACAGAGATCGAGCAGTACTTC
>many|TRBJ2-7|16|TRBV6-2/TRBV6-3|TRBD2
CASSYSVLAGEYEQYF
TGTGCCAGCAGTTACTCAGTCCTAGCGGGAGAATACGAGCAGTACTTC
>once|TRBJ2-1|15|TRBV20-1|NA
CNAILALSSYNEQFF
TGCAATGCAATCCTAGCGTTGAGCTCCTACAATGAGCAGTTCTTC
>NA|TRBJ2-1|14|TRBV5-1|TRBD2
CASSTGGAGDEQFF
TGCGCCAGCAGCACTGGGGGAGCGGGAGACGAGCAGTTCTTC
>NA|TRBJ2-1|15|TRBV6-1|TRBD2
CASSETSGSSVEQFF
TGTGCCAGCAGTGAAACTAGCGGGAGTTCTGTTGAGCAGTTCTTC
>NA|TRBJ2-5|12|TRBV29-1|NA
CSVLQVRETQYF
TGCAGCGTTTTGCAGGTCCGAGAGACCCAGTACTTC
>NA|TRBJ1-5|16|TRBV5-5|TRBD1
CASSPGHRGRNQPQHF
TGTGCCAGCAGCCCAGGGCACAGGGGCCGGAATCAGCCCCAGCATTTT
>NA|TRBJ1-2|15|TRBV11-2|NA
CASSLEWANGGGYIF
TGTGCCAGCAGCTTAGAGTGGGCCAATGGCGGTGGCTACATCTTC
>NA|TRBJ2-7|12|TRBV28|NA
CASRDHSYEQYF
TGTGCCAGCAGGGACCACTCCTACGAGCAGTACTTC
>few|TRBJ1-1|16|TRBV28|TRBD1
CASSFLEGAGRTEAFF
TGTGCCAGCAGTTTCTTGGAGGGGGCGGGGAGAACTGAAGCTTTCTTT
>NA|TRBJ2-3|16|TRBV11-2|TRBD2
CASCLHTSGTGDTQYF
TGTGCCAGCTGCCTACACACTAGCGGCACCGGAGATACGCAGTATTTT
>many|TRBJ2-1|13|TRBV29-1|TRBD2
CSVDTSGRVRQFF
TGCAGCGTGGACACTAGCGGGAGGGTACGGCAGTTCTTC
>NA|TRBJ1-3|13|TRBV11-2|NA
CTSTSPNRNTIYF
TGTACCAGCACCAGCCCGAATCGGAACACCATATATTTT
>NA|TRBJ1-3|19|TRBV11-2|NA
CASSSSGRGGLASGNTIYF
TGTGCCAGCAGCTCATCAGGACGGGGGGGACTCGCCTCTGGAAACACCATATATTTT